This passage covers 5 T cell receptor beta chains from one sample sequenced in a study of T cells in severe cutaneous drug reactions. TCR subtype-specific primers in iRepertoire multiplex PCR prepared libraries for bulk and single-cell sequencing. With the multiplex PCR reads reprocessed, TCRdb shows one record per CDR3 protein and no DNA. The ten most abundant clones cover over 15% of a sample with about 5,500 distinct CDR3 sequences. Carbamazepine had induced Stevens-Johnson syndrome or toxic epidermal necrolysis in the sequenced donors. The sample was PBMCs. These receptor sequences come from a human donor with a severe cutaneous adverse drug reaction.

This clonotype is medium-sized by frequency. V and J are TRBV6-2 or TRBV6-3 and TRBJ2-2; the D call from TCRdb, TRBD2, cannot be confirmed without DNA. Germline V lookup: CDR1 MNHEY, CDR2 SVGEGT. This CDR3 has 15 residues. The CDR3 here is CASFGLAGVTGELFF.

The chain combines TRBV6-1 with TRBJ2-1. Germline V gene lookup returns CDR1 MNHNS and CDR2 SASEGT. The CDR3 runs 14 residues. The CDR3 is CASSEGGSVNEQFF.

The CDR3 is CATSDLQTGAGTRDEQYF. This sequence joins TRBV24-1 and TRBJ2-7; TCRdb names TRBD2, which stays unverified in the absence of DNA. The CDR3 totals 18 residues. CDR1 is KGHDR, CDR2 SFDVKD, per germline.

Here the CDR3 reads CASNKQGVNEQFF. The V gene is TRBV11-2, the J gene TRBJ2-1; lacking DNA, the TRBD1 call made by TCRdb goes unchecked. The CDR3 is 13 residues long. The V gene's germline CDR1 is SGHAT and CDR2 FQNNGV.

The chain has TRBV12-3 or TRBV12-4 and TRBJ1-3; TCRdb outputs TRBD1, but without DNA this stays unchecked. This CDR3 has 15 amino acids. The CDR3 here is CASSSRRGSGNTIYF.